These T cell receptor beta chains were read from a single sample in a study of CD8+CD57+ T cells in acquired aplastic anemia. Via MiXCR, TCRdb re-called the reads, giving one row per CDR3 protein. The profile shows approximately 190,000 distinct CDR3 sequences, over 60% of them singletons. Input material: sorted CD4+, CD8+, or CD8+CD57+ T cells (not recorded which) from PBMCs. The source is a human donor with severe aplastic anemia or a healthy control (not recorded which). Both conserved end residues are part of each CDR3. Fields, in order: CDR3 length, clone size, J gene, D gene, V gene, CDR3 DNA, CDR3 protein. A D gene is named only where the DNA matches it firmly. Expanded clones get a size class; other rows say once, few or many, or leave the size out.

length: 14
size: NA
J: TRBJ1-5
D: NA
V: TRBV2
DNA: TGTGCCAGCAAGGGAGGGGGGGCTGGTCAGCCCCAGCATTTT
CDR3: CASKGGGAGQPQHF

length: 13
size: NA
J: TRBJ2-7
D: TRBD1
V: TRBV29-1
DNA: TGCAGCGTTGAGGGACAGGGGCTCTACGAGCAGTACTTC
CDR3: CSVEGQGLYEQYF

length: 15
size: NA
J: TRBJ2-1
D: TRBD2
V: TRBV10-3
DNA: TGTGCCACTGACGGACTAGCGGGAGGGATAAATGAGCAGTTCTTC
CDR3: CATDGLAGGINEQFF

length: 14
size: NA
J: TRBJ1-5
D: NA
V: TRBV10-2
DNA: TGCGCCAGCAGAGGAGACGGGCGCAATCAGCCCCAGCATTTT
CDR3: CASRGDGRNQPQHF

length: 12
size: NA
J: TRBJ2-2
D: NA
V: TRBV7-9
DNA: TGTGCCAGCAGCCAGAGGACAGGGGAGCTGTTTTTT
CDR3: CASSQRTGELFF

length: 16
size: NA
J: TRBJ2-2
D: NA
V: TRBV7-6
DNA: TGTGCCAGCAGCTTAGTACAGGGCGGGAACACCGGGGAGCTGTTTTTT
CDR3: CASSLVQGGNTGELFF

length: 14
size: NA
J: TRBJ2-7
D: TRBD1
V: TRBV27
DNA: TGTGCCAGCAGTGTCCAGGGGGCCAACTACGAGCAGTACTTC
CDR3: CASSVQGANYEQYF

length: 14
size: NA
J: TRBJ1-2
D: NA
V: TRBV19
DNA: TGTGCCAGTAGTATTAAGGCAGGGTGGGATGGCTACGCCTTC
CDR3: CASSIKAGWDGYAF

length: 14
size: NA
J: TRBJ1-2
D: NA
V: TRBV20-1
DNA: TGCAGTGCTAGAGCACCGACAGTGAACTATGGCTACACCTTC
CDR3: CSARAPTVNYGYTF

length: 15
size: NA
J: TRBJ1-2
D: NA
V: TRBV20-1
DNA: TGCAGTGCTAGAGACCCCCCTTCCAGTCCGGGAGGCTACACCTTC
CDR3: CSARDPPSSPGGYTF

length: 13
size: NA
J: TRBJ1-5
D: NA
V: TRBV9
DNA: TGTGCCAGCGGCGTAGCGGTCAATCAGCCCCAGCATTTT
CDR3: CASGVAVNQPQHF

length: 16
size: NA
J: TRBJ2-7
D: TRBD2
V: TRBV24-1
DNA: TGTGCCACCAGTGATTTGAGTCTAGCGGGAGGCCGGGAGCAGTACTTC
CDR3: CATSDLSLAGGREQYF

length: 11
size: NA
J: TRBJ1-2
D: TRBD1
V: TRBV6-5
DNA: TGTGCCAGCTACGGGACAGGGGACTACACCTTC
CDR3: CASYGTGDYTF

length: 15
size: few
J: TRBJ1-4
D: TRBD1
V: TRBV6-1
DNA: TGTGCCAGCAGTGAATTACAGGGGGGTAATGAAAAACTGTTTTTT
CDR3: CASSELQGGNEKLFF

length: 15
size: NA
J: TRBJ2-7
D: NA
V: TRBV10-3
DNA: TGTGCCAGCAGTTACTCAGGCTCTAGCGCCTACGAGCAGTACTTC
CDR3: CASSYSGSSAYEQYF

length: 14
size: NA
J: TRBJ2-2
D: NA
V: TRBV7-9
DNA: TGTGCCAGCAGCTTTTACGGGCCGTCCGGGGAGCTGTTTTTT
CDR3: CASSFYGPSGELFF

length: 12
size: NA
J: TRBJ1-2
D: NA
V: TRBV10-3
DNA: TGTGCCATCAGCTGGACTAACTATGGCTACACCTTC
CDR3: CAISWTNYGYTF

length: 18
size: NA
J: TRBJ2-2
D: TRBD2
V: TRBV9
DNA: TGTGCCAGCAGCGTAGCTTTTCGGACTAGCGGGTCGACCGGGGAGCTGTTTTTT
CDR3: CASSVAFRTSGSTGELFF

length: 20
size: NA
J: TRBJ2-5
D: TRBD2
V: TRBV6-2/TRBV6-3
DNA: TGTGCCAGCAGTTACTGGAAATCCGGGACTAGCGGGGGGGAGGGAGAGACCCAGTACTTC
CDR3: CASSYWKSGTSGGEGETQYF

length: 13
size: many
J: TRBJ1-3
D: NA
V: TRBV19
DNA: TGTGCCAGTATCGATCATGCTGGAAACACCATATATTTT
CDR3: CASIDHAGNTIYF

length: 15
size: NA
J: TRBJ1-5
D: TRBD1
V: TRBV2
DNA: TGTGCCAGCAGTGAAAGCAGGGGGAACAATCAGCCCCAGCATTTT
CDR3: CASSESRGNNQPQHF

length: 16
size: NA
J: TRBJ1-1
D: TRBD1
V: TRBV2
DNA: TGTGCCAGCAGTGAGGTCCCGGGACAGGGTAAAACTGAAGCTTTCTTT
CDR3: CASSEVPGQGKTEAFF

length: 14
size: NA
J: TRBJ1-1
D: TRBD1
V: TRBV7-9
DNA: TGTGCCAGCAGCTCGACAGGGGTGAACACTGAAGCTTTCTTT
CDR3: CASSSTGVNTEAFF

length: 15
size: NA
J: TRBJ1-2
D: NA
V: TRBV7-2
DNA: TGCGCCAGCAGCCAAAGGGACCGCGGTACTCGTGGCTACACCTTC
CDR3: CASSQRDRGTRGYTF

length: 14
size: NA
J: TRBJ2-5
D: NA
V: TRBV7-9
DNA: TGTGCCAGCAGCTTAACGGGGTACCAAGAGACCCAGTACTTC
CDR3: CASSLTGYQETQYF

length: 20
size: NA
J: TRBJ2-4
D: TRBD1
V: TRBV25-1
DNA: TGTGCCAGCTCCTTAGACGCGGGACAGGAGGATTTCATAGCCAAAAACATTCAGTACTTC
CDR3: CASSLDAGQEDFIAKNIQYF

length: 13
size: NA
J: TRBJ1-4
D: NA
V: TRBV2
DNA: TGTGCCAGCAGTGGGGATAGGGCAGAAAAACTGTTTTTT
CDR3: CASSGDRAEKLFF

length: 14
size: NA
J: TRBJ1-1
D: TRBD1
V: TRBV7-9
DNA: TGTGCCAGCAGCACCGGGACAGGCTTAACTGAAGCTTTCTTT
CDR3: CASSTGTGLTEAFF

length: 14
size: NA
J: TRBJ2-7
D: TRBD2
V: TRBV13
DNA: TGTGCCAGCAGCTCGGGGCGGGGGGGTTACGAGCAGTACTTC
CDR3: CASSSGRGGYEQYF

length: 15
size: NA
J: TRBJ2-1
D: NA
V: TRBV5-6
DNA: TGTGCCAGCAGCTCCCGGGGGGCGATCTACAATGAGCAGTTCTTC
CDR3: CASSSRGAIYNEQFF

length: 16
size: NA
J: TRBJ2-7
D: TRBD1
V: TRBV7-2
DNA: TGTGCCAGCAGCTTCCCCGGGACAGGGGGCTTGTACGAGCAGTACTTC
CDR3: CASSFPGTGGLYEQYF

length: 13
size: NA
J: TRBJ2-7
D: NA
V: TRBV20-1
DNA: TGCAGTGCTAATGCCGACAGGAACTACGAGCAGCACTTC
CDR3: CSANADRNYEQHF

length: 13
size: NA
J: TRBJ1-5
D: NA
V: TRBV5-6
DNA: TGTGCCAGCAGCTTGGGGGCGCTCAAGGCCCAGCATTTT
CDR3: CASSLGALKAQHF

length: 13
size: many
J: TRBJ2-2
D: NA
V: TRBV12-3/TRBV12-4
DNA: TGTGCCAGCACCGACAGTTACACCGGGGAGCTGTTTTTT
CDR3: CASTDSYTGELFF

length: 14
size: NA
J: TRBJ2-7
D: NA
V: TRBV5-6
DNA: TGTGCCAGCAGCTTGACTAGCAAGGTTTTCGAGCAGTACTTC
CDR3: CASSLTSKVFEQYF

length: 14
size: NA
J: TRBJ1-2
D: NA
V: TRBV7-8
DNA: TGTGCCAGCAGCTCCCGGGCCGGGAGAGATGGCTACACCTTC
CDR3: CASSSRAGRDGYTF

length: 13
size: NA
J: TRBJ2-2
D: NA
V: TRBV7-6
DNA: TGTGCCAGCAGCCTGAAAAAGACCGGGGAGCTGTTTTTT
CDR3: CASSLKKTGELFF